Given below is one T cell receptor beta chain in context. Its antigen is not known. The data derive from a study of shared clonotypes between healthy human individuals. Study as a whole: Three CD4 naive, three CD4 memory, two CD8 naive and one CD8 memory plate were used per donor. Findings of the study overall: Owing to a small donor count, the genetic and exposure-history diversity represented was limited.

CDR1 and CDR2 from the germline V gene are LNHDA and SQIVND (reference sequence). The CDR3 covers 19 residues. Trimming took 2 bases from V and 5 from J, leaving 25 bases between them. The run depth of the assay was deep. As originally analysed: In the immunoSEQ data, sequences were junction-only and lacked quality scores, so filtering differed. The protocol was immunoSEQ multiplex PCR, while the TCRdb copy is restricted to in-frame clones and leaves out a portion. D and trimming were read from the DNA, whereas the V and J calls and clone size are those reported in that table. The data show approximately 500,000 clones, 90% to 97% seen once.

The V call is TRBV19, the J call TRBJ1-5; a weak D match, TRBD1 (6 bases). This clonotype was obtained from a woman in her 30s in good health. The sample consisted of naive CD4+ T cells sorted from blood. Noted subset: CD45RA+ positively selected. The CDR3 nucleotides read TGTGCCAGTAGTATAAAAATGGGCAGGGGAGTATTGTACGATCAGCCCCAGCATTTT. This sequence encodes CASSIKMGRGVLYDQPQHF. Full variable domain (outside the CDR3, taken from reference TRBV19 and TRBJ1-5): DGGITQSPKYLFRKEGQNVTLSCEQNLNHDAMYWYRQDPGQGLRLIYYSQIVNDFQKGDIAEGYSVSREKKESFPLTVTSAQKNPTAFYLCASSIKMGRGVLYDQPQHFGDGTRLSIL.